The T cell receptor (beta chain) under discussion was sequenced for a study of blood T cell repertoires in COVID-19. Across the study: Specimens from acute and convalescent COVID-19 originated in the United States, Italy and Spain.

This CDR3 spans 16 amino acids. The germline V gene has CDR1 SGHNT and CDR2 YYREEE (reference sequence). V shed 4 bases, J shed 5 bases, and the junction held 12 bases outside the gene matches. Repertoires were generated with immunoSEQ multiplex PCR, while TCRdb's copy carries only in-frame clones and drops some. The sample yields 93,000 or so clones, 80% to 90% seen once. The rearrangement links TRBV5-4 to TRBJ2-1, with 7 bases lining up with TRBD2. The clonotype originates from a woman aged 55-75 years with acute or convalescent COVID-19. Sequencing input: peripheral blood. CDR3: CASSRLFETSDNEQFF. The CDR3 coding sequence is TGTGCCAGCAGCAGACTCTTCGAAACTAGCGACAATGAGCAGTTCTTC.